What follows are 16 T cell receptor beta chains derived from one specimen sequenced in a study of cytomegalovirus exposure and HLA in healthy donors. PCR employed 60 Vbeta and 13 Jbeta primers. The method was immunoSEQ multiplex PCR; TCRdb's version includes in-frame clones alone and lacks a portion of them. The top ten clones hold roughly 2.7% of a sample with approximately 100,000 clones, roughly 69% of them seen once. Sequencing input: PBMCs. These receptors were collected from a man aged 50 or older in good health and CMV-seropositive.

V usage is TRBV10-3 and J usage is TRBJ2-5; no clear D. Trimming removed 4 bases at V and 2 bases at J, with 8 bases between. The CDR3 has 13 amino acids. The germline CDR1 and CDR2 sequences are ENHRY and SYGVKD. The CDR3 DNA is TGTGCCATCAGTGGTAACAGACAAGAGACCCAGTACTTC. This translates into CAISGNRQETQYF.

This chain links TRBV13 with TRBJ2-5; 10 bases are shared with TRBD2. The J call may be wrong; the DNA end is better matched by TRBJ2-7. The CDR3 consists of 18 residues. CDR1 is PRHDT, CDR2 FYEKMQ, per germline (reference sequence). DNA for the CDR3: TGTGCCAGCAGCCTGGGGGTAGCGGGGGGCTGGAGCTCCTACGAGCAGTACTTC. This codes for CASSLGVAGGWSSYEQYF.

On this clone itself: An end of the junction differs from the germline gene, which may be a read error. The rearrangement uses TRBV5-1 and TRBJ2-6, with TRBD1 as a possible D gene (5 bases). The CDR3 is 15 amino acids. Looked up from germline, CDR1 is SGHRS and CDR2 is YFSETQ. For the CDR3, the DNA is TGCGCCAGCAGCTTTCGGGTACCTGGGGCCAACGGCCTGACTTTC. Translating it yields CASSFRVPGANGLTF.

This sequence joins TRBV9 and TRBJ2-3; D not resolved. The CDR3 length is 13 residues. Germline V gene sequence: CDR1 SGDLS, CDR2 YYNGEE. V lost 1 base and J 2 bases, leaving 5 bases between the germline ends. CDR3 nucleotide sequence: TGTGCCAGCAGCGTACGAGACACAGATACGCAGTATTTT. It encodes CASSVRDTDTQYF.

A single count supports this clone. V and J are TRBV28 and TRBJ2-6, with 11 positions matching TRBD2. V dropped 7 bases and J dropped 2; count of bases not matched to a gene: 7. Germline V gene lookup returns CDR1 MDHEN and CDR2 SYDVKM. This CDR3 is 17 amino acids long. The CDR3 region has the DNA TGTGCCAGCACCGGGACTAGCGGCCGGGCTGGGGCCAACGTCCTGACTTTC. Translated, it gives CASTGTSGRAGANVLTF.

This sequence joins TRBV6-1 and TRBJ1-2; D perhaps matches TRBD1 (6 bases). Between the trimmed V and J ends, which lost 2 bases and 6 bases, there was a span of 7 bases. This CDR3 region has 12 residues. The V gene's germline CDR1 is MNHNS and CDR2 SASEGT. CDR3 nucleotides: TGTGCCAGCAGTGAACCAGGGGATGGCTACACCTTC. The encoded protein is CASSEPGDGYTF.

The V gene is TRBV27, the J gene TRBJ1-2, with 8 bases lining up with TRBD1. The CDR3 covers 18 residues. Germline CDR1 reads MNHEY; CDR2 reads SMNVEV (reference sequence). Germline trimming cut 3 bases from V and 1 base from J; bases unmatched to any gene: 13. The CDR3 region is CASSFRQGPRNFNYGYTF. The CDR3 DNA is TGTGCCAGCAGTTTCCGACAGGGGCCAAGAAATTTTAACTATGGCTACACCTTC.

This sequence joins TRBV2 and TRBJ1-2; maybe TRBD1 (5 bases). The CDR3 loop spans 15 amino acids. Germline V lookup: CDR1 SNHLY, CDR2 FYNNEI. Trimming pared 1 base from V and 6 bases from J, leaving 15 bases between. The CDR3 spells CASSEEWGVKDGYTF. As DNA, the CDR3 is TGTGCCAGCAGTGAAGAGTGGGGGGTTAAAGATGGCTACACCTTC.

The V gene is TRBV4-2, the J gene TRBJ2-3, with TRBD2 matching over 13 bases. Trimming at V came to 1 base and at J to 3 bases, leaving 10 bases not matched to a gene. Germline values: CDR1 LGHNA, CDR2 YNFKEQ. This CDR3 contains 19 residues. CDR3 DNA: TGTGCCAGCAGCCAAGTAGGCTCACTAGCGGGGGGGCCAACAGATACGCAGTATTTT. Its protein is CASSQVGSLAGGPTDTQYF.

This chain connects TRBV5-1 to TRBJ1-1; 9 bases fit TRBD1. J lost 4 bases, V lost 5 bases, and 6 bases had no gene match. The CDR3 extends over 14 amino acids. Germline assignment: CDR1 SGHRS and CDR2 YFSETQ. The CDR3 loop reads CASRLRDRVTEAFF. DNA of the CDR3: TGCGCCAGCAGGCTCCGGGACAGGGTCACTGAAGCTTTCTTT.

The rearrangement uses TRBV19 and TRBJ2-1, with a weak D call TRBD2 (6 bases). V was shortened by 7 bases and J by 11 bases, with 15 bases between the two germline ends. Germline CDR1 LNHDA, CDR2 SQIVND (reference sequence). CDR3 length: 12 residues. The CDR3 loop is CASTDLGGKQFF. DNA for the CDR3: TGTGCCAGTACTGACCTGGGGGGAAAGCAGTTCTTC. Full variable domain (missing parts from reference TRBV19 and TRBJ2-1): DGGITQSPKYLFRKEGQNVTLSCEQNLNHDAMYWYRQDPGQGLRLIYYSQIVNDFQKGDIAEGYSVSREKKESFPLTVTSAQKNPTAFYLCASTDLGGKQFFGPGTRLTVL.

The chain links TRBV5-6 to TRBJ1-2; D is ambiguous. Germline V CDR1 and CDR2: SGHDT, YYEEEE. Trimming left V 2 bases short and J 5 bases short, with 13 bases between. The CDR3 extends over 14 amino acids. CDR3 sequence (DNA): TGTGCCAGCAGCTTTTTCCAGTCTTCGTATGGCTACACCTTC. This translates into CASSFFQSSYGYTF.

The chain joins TRBV19 to TRBJ1-1; unclear D gene. The CDR3 is 13 residues long. The germline CDR1 and CDR2 sequences are LNHDA and SQIVND (reference sequence). Trimming removed 6 bases at V and 3 bases at J, with 11 bases between. CDR3 nucleotide sequence: TGTGCCAGTAGCACTAACATGCACACTGAAGCTTTCTTT. Its protein product is CASSTNMHTEAFF.

The CDR3 here is CSVERERGTEAFF. The CDR3 DNA follows: TGCAGCGTTGAACGGGAGAGGGGCACTGAAGCTTTCTTT. The rearrangement joins TRBV29-1 to TRBJ1-1; tentatively, D is TRBD1 (5 bases). This CDR3 is 13 amino acids long. From germline, CDR1 is SQVTM and CDR2 ANQGSEA. The V gene lost 2 bases and the J gene lost 4 bases, with 11 bases spanning the gap.

This clone appeared once. The chain is built from TRBV1 and TRBJ2-4; the table's D gene call, TRBD2, was not cross checked with the DNA. TRBV1 represents a pseudogene. There are 15 residues in the CDR3. This CDR3 is CTSGGLAGAKNIQYF. CDR3 DNA sequence: TGCACCAGCGGAGGACTAGCGGGAGCCAAAAACATTCAGTACTTC.

The chain carries TRBV10-3 and TRBJ2-1; TRBD2 matches 10 bases. The CDR3 is 15 amino acids. Germline V gene data show CDR1 as ENHRY and CDR2 as SYGVKD. The V gene end was trimmed by 3 bases and the J gene end by 10 bases; junction bases not matched to a gene: 9. CDR3 coding DNA: TGTGCCATCAGTGACGGGGCTAGCGGGGGTTGGGAGCAGTTCTTC. It codes for CAISDGASGGWEQFF.